These 21 T cell receptor beta chains share one sample of origin, sequenced in a study of cytomegalovirus exposure and HLA in healthy donors. 13 Jbeta primers and 60 Vbeta primers were used for the PCR. Sequencing was performed with immunoSEQ multiplex PCR; in TCRdb, only in-frame clones are kept and a portion is missing. The data show 200,000 to 250,000 clones, more than 60% seen once. The specimen was PBMCs. All receptors derive from a woman aged 60 to 75 in good health and CMV-seropositive.

The chain recombines TRBV10-3 with TRBJ1-1, with 9 bases fitting TRBD1. The V segment lost 7 bases and the J segment 4 bases; nucleotides outside the gene matches: 7. Germline CDR1 and CDR2: ENHRY and SYGVKD. This CDR3 is 14 amino acids long. The CDR3, as DNA: TGTGCCATCACCCGGGGACAGGGCACCACTGAAGCTTTCTTT. It specifies CAITRGQGTTEAFF.

J is TRBJ2-5 and V is TRBV2; 9 bases are shared with TRBD1. Looked up from germline, CDR1 is SNHLY and CDR2 is FYNNEI. V lost 5 bases, J lost 4 bases, and 8 bases stayed unmatched. The CDR3 sequence is 15 residues long. CDR3 nucleotides: TGTGCCAGCAGTCAGATACGACAGGGGGGAGAGACCCAGTACTTC. Amino acids: CASSQIRQGGETQYF.

The chain combines TRBV29-1 with TRBJ2-7; 10 bases align to TRBD1. This CDR3 has 15 amino acids. The germline V gene encodes CDR1 SQVTM and CDR2 ANQGSEA. The trim removed 6 bases at V and 6 bases at J, leaving 14 bases unmatched. The CDR3 bases are TGCAGCGTAACCCCATTCGGACAGGGGGGGAGCGAGCAGTACTTC. It specifies CSVTPFGQGGSEQYF.

The J gene is TRBJ2-5, the V gene TRBV5-8, with TRBD2 as a possible D gene (5 bases). Per germline, CDR1 SGHTS and CDR2 YDEGEE. Between the trimmed V and J ends, which lost 4 bases and 4 bases, there was a span of 11 bases. CDR3 length equals 13 residues. Written as DNA, the CDR3 is TGTGCCAGCAGCCTCGTGGGGAGAGAGACCCAGTACTTC. Translation gives CASSLVGRETQYF.

This rearrangement joins TRBV15 to TRBJ2-1; 9 bases are a match to TRBD2. This CDR3 has 15 amino acids. Germline V lookup: CDR1 LNHNV, CDR2 YYDKDF (reference sequence). V was clipped by 3 bases and J by 8 bases; unmatched bases: 8. In DNA form, the CDR3 reads TGTGCCACCAGCAGGGGGGGGACTAGCTTAGATGAGCAGTTCTTC. Its translation: CATSRGGTSLDEQFF.

This clone was recorded once. The chain is built from TRBV6-5 and TRBJ1-2; possible D gene TRBD1, 5 bases. Looked up from germline, CDR1 is MNHEY and CDR2 is SVGAGI. The CDR3 runs 15 residues. Between the trimmed V and J ends, which lost 4 bases and 5 bases, there was a span of 17 bases. CDR3 sequence: CASSSMSLRGYGYTF. For the CDR3, the DNA is TGTGCCAGCAGTTCTATGTCCCTCCGGGGGTATGGCTACACCTTC.

This chain links TRBV28 with TRBJ1-1, with D uncertain. The CDR3 covers 16 residues. The germline V and J ends were trimmed by 5 bases and 0 bases, with 16 bases remaining between them. In germline, CDR1 is MDHEN, CDR2 SYDVKM. The CDR3 loop is CASSATRLAMNTEAFF. CDR3 nucleotide sequence: TGTGCCAGCAGTGCGACGCGGCTTGCGATGAACACTGAAGCTTTCTTT.

This clone has only a few counts. This chain uses TRBV10-3 with TRBJ1-1, with unresolved D. With 6 bases removed from V and 1 base from J, the gap between germline ends came to 9 bases. CDR3 length: 13 amino acids. CDR1 ENHRY and CDR2 SYGVKD come from the germline V gene. CDR3 residues: CAISAAENTEAFF. CDR3 nucleotide sequence: TGTGCCATCAGCGCGGCGGAGAACACTGAAGCTTTCTTT.

The CDR3 DNA reads as TGTGCCAGCAGCTCAGAGGGTCCAGATACGCAGTATTTT. Translation: CASSSEGPDTQYF. The gene calls are TRBV7-2 and TRBJ2-3; D perhaps matches TRBD2 (5 bases). V was trimmed by 4 bases and J by 4 bases, leaving 9 bases between them. CDR1 is SGHTA and CDR2 is FQGNSA in the germline V gene. The CDR3 sequence is 13 residues long.

This chain links TRBV14 with TRBJ1-2, with 10 bases aligning to TRBD1. Germline CDR1 reads SGHDN; CDR2 reads FVKESK. The CDR3 length is 16 residues. The trim removed 3 bases at V and 2 bases at J, leaving 6 bases unmatched. The CDR3 nucleotides are TGTGCCAGCAGCCAGGACAGGGGGTCACGAAACTATGGCTACACCTTC. Amino acid sequence: CASSQDRGSRNYGYTF.

The chain recombines TRBV10-3 with TRBJ1-3; 9 bases fit TRBD1. With V trimmed by 4 bases and J by 7 bases, 8 bases remained unmatched. CDR1 is ENHRY and CDR2 is SYGVKD in the germline V gene. CDR3 length equals 15 residues. The CDR3 nucleotides are TGTGCCATCAGTGGGACGACAGGGGGGCGGAACACCATATATTTT. As protein: CAISGTTGGRNTIYF.

This sequence joins TRBV30 and TRBJ1-3; D ambiguous. CDR3 size: 13 residues. CDR1 and CDR2 from the germline V gene are GTSNPN and SVGIG (reference sequence). The V end was cut by 0 bases, the J end by 3 bases, with 6 bases between. The CDR3 here is CAWSVLFGNTIYF. The CDR3 nucleotides read TGTGCCTGGAGTGTCTTATTTGGAAACACCATATATTTT.

There are a few counts of this clone. The chain carries TRBV9 and TRBJ2-5; 12 nucleotides agree with TRBD2. The V gene end was trimmed by 4 bases and the J gene end by 5 bases; junction bases not matched to a gene: 9. The germline gives CDR1 SGDLS, CDR2 YYNGEE. This CDR3 contains 16 residues. The CDR3 DNA reads as TGTGCCAGCAGCCCAACACGGACTAGCGGGACGGAGACCCAGTACTTC. It is translated as CASSPTRTSGTETQYF.

The rearrangement uses TRBV6-1 and TRBJ2-7; no clear D gene. CDR3 length: 16 amino acids. Germline V CDR1 and CDR2: MNHNS, SASEGT. The ends were cut back, 1 base at V and 2 bases at J, with 15 bases in the middle. CDR3 coding DNA: TGTGCCAGCAGTGAAGGCGGTTTTGCGGCGGCCTACGAGCAGTACTTC. Translated, it gives CASSEGGFAAAYEQYF.

J is TRBJ2-5 and V is TRBV7-9, with 7 bases that match TRBD1. With 5 bases clipped from V and 11 bases from J, the junction kept 8 bases outside the gene matches. The CDR3 loop spans 12 amino acids. Germline V CDR1 and CDR2: SEHNR, FQNEAQ (reference sequence). The CDR3 coding sequence is TGTGCCAGCAGCCAAACAGGGGTTGGGCAGTACTTC. As protein: CASSQTGVGQYF.

The rearrangement links TRBV10-3 to TRBJ2-3; unclear D gene. This CDR3 spans 14 amino acids. Trimming shortened V by 6 bases and J by 1 base, and 11 bases separated the two germline ends. CDR1 and CDR2 from the germline V gene are ENHRY and SYGVKD. CDR3 in amino acids: CAIRKGGGTDTQYF. CDR3 bases: TGTGCCATCAGGAAAGGCGGTGGCACAGATACGCAGTATTTT.

This clone occurred a few times. V is TRBV7-6 and J is TRBJ1-2, with 9 nucleotides matching TRBD1. Germline V gene data show CDR1 as SGHVS and CDR2 as FNYEAQ. This CDR3 is built from 16 residues. Trimming took 5 bases from V and 7 from J; bases not matched to a gene: 14. The DNA of the CDR3 is TGTGCCAGCAGCCCGGACAGGGGAAGGTTACGTGGTGGCTACACCTTC. It yields the protein CASSPDRGRLRGGYTF.

The J gene is TRBJ1-3, the V gene TRBV5-4; the D gene is possibly TRBD1 (6 bases). Germline V gives CDR1 SGHNT, CDR2 YYREEE (reference sequence). The CDR3 extends over 15 amino acids. V lost 2 bases to trimming and J lost 3 bases, with 12 bases between them. Here the CDR3 reads CASSLSGAHGNTIYF. The CDR3 bases are TGTGCCAGCAGCTTATCAGGGGCGCATGGAAACACCATATATTTT.

The genes are TRBV28 and TRBJ1-2; TRBD1 is a possible D gene (6 bases). CDR3 length: 13 residues. In germline, CDR1 is MDHEN, CDR2 SYDVKM. The germline V and J ends were trimmed by 5 bases and 10 bases, with 17 bases remaining between them. Here the CDR3 reads CASSSRQQGDYTF. CDR3 bases: TGTGCCAGCAGTAGCCGACAACAGGGAGACTACACCTTC.

The gene calls are TRBV11-3 and TRBJ1-6; tentative D call: TRBD1 (6 bases). CDR3 size: 19 residues. Germline assignment: CDR1 SGHNT and CDR2 YENEEA. The V end lost 0 bases, the J end lost 6 bases, and 21 bases lay between the germline ends. The DNA of the CDR3 is TGTGCCAGCAGCTTAGATCTGGCAGGGGACACGGCTATTAATTCACCCCTCCACTTT. It codes for CASSLDLAGDTAINSPLHF. Variable domain in full (rest from reference TRBV11-3 and TRBJ1-6): EAGVVQSPRYKIIEKKQPVAFWCNPISGHNTLYWYLQNLGQGPELLIRYENEEAVDDSQLPKDRFSAERLKGVDSTLKIQPAELGDSAVYLCASSLDLAGDTAINSPLHFGNGTRLTVT.

The V call is TRBV15, the J call TRBJ1-1, with 7 bases matching TRBD1. This CDR3 is built from 14 residues. J gave up 7 bases and V 0 bases, and 5 bases lay outside the gene matches. Looked up from germline, CDR1 is LNHNV and CDR2 is YYDKDF (reference sequence). CDR3 DNA sequence: TGTGCCACCAGCAGAGATCCCAGGGGGAGTGAAGCTTTCTTT. Protein sequence: CATSRDPRGSEAFF.